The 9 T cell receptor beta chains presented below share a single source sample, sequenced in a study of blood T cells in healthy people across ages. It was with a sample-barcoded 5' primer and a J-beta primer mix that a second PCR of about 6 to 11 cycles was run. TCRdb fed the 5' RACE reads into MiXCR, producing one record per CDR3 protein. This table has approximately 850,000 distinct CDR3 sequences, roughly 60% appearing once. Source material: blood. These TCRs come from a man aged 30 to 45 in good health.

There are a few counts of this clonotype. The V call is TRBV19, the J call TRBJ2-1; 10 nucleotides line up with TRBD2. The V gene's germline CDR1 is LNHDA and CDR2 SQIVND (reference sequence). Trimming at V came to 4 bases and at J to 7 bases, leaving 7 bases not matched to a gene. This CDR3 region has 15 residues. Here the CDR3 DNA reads TGTGCCAGTAGTACCGGGACTAGCGTACAGAATGAGCAGTTCTTC. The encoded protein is CASSTGTSVQNEQFF.

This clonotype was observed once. CDR3 nucleotide sequence: TGTGCCAGCAGCCCAAACCGACTAGCCCTACAAGAGACCCAGTACTTC. This translates into CASSPNRLALQETQYF. J is TRBJ2-5 and V is TRBV7-2; 7 bases are a match to TRBD2. The trim removed 5 bases at V and 2 bases at J, leaving 11 bases unmatched. The length of the CDR3 is 16 residues. Per germline, CDR1 SGHTA and CDR2 FQGNSA.

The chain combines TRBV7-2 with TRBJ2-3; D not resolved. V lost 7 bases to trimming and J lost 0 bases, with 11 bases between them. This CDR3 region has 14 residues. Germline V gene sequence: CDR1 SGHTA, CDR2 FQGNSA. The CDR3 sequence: CASTKGSSTDTQYF. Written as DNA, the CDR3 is TGTGCCAGCACCAAAGGTTCTAGCACAGATACGCAGTATTTT.

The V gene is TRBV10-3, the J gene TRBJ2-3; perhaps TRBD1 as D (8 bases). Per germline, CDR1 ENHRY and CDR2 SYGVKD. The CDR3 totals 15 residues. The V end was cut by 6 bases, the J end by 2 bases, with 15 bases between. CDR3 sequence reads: CAISMTGDYTDTQYF. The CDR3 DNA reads TGTGCCATCAGCATGACAGGGGACTACACAGATACGCAGTATTTT.

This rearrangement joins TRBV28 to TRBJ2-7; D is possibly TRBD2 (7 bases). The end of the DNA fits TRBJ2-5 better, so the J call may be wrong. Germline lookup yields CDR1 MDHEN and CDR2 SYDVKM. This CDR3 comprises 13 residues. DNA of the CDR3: TGTGCCAGCAGTTTATCGAGGGGGGGGACCCAGTACTTC. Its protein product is CASSLSRGGTQYF.

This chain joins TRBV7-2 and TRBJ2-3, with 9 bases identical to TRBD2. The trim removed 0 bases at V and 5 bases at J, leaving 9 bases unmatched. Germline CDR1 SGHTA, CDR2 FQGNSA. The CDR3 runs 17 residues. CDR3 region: CASSLAPAGGPKDTQYF. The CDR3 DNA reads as TGTGCCAGCAGCTTAGCGCCCGCGGGGGGGCCGAAAGATACGCAGTATTTT.

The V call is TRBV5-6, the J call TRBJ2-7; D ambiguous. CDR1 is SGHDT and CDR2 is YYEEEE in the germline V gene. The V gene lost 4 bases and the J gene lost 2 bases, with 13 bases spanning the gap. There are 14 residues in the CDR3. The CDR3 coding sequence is TGTGCCAGCAGCGAAGCCGGGCCCACCTACGAGCAGTACTTC. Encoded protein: CASSEAGPTYEQYF. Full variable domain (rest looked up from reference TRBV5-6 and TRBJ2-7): DAGVTQSPTHLIKTRGQQVTLRCSPKSGHDTVSWYQQALGQGPQFIFQYYEEEERQRGNFPDRFSGHQFPNYSSELNVNALLLGDSALYLCASSEAGPTYEQYFGPGTRLTVT.

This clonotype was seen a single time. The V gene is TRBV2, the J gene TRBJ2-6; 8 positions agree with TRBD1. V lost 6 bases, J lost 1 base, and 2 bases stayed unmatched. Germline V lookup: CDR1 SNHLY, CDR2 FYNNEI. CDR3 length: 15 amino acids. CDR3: CASRDRVSGANVLTF. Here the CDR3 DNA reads TGTGCCAGCAGGGACAGGGTATCTGGGGCCAACGTCCTGACTTTC.

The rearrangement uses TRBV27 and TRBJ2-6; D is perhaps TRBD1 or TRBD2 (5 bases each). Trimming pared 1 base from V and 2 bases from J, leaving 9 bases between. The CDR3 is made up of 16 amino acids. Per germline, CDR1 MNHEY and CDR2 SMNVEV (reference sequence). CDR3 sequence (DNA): TGTGCCAGCAGTTTATACGGGGCCCCTGGGGCCAACGTCCTGACTTTC. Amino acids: CASSLYGAPGANVLTF.